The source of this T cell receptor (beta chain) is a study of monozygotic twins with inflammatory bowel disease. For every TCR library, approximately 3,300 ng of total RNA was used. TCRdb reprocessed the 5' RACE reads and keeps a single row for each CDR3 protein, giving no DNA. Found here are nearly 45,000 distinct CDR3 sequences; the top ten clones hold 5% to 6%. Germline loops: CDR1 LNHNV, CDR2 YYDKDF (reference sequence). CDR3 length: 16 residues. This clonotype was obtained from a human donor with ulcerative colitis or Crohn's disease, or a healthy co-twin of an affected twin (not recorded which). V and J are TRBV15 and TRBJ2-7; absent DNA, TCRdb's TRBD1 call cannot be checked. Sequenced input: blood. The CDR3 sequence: CATSRAGAGVGYEQYF.